The clone carrying this T cell receptor (beta chain) was observed at least ten times. Authors of the study amplified TCR beta CDR3 regions from RNA transcripts. When the TCR CDR3 underwent first-round RT-PCR, the HTBI primer set was used. TCRdb called the multiplex PCR reads again in MiXCR, with one record for every CDR3 protein. The sample records fewer than 650,000 distinct CDR3 sequences, approximately 14% being singletons. This sample stems from a study of T cells in Graves' hyperthyroidism and ophthalmopathy. Study summary: Peripheral blood was collected at initial diagnosis, before any treatment.

This CDR3 has 15 residues. The V and J ends lost 6 bases and 3 bases respectively, with 14 bases between them. From germline, CDR1 is MDHEN and CDR2 SYDVKM. Researchers barred patients who had uncontrolled infection, other autoimmune disease, pregnancy or lactation. This receptor was identified in a woman between 18 and 29 years old with Graves' ophthalmopathy. The genes are TRBV28 and TRBJ1-4; no clear D gene. The sequencing input was blood. CDR3 in amino acids: CASSSPGGPNEKLFF. The CDR3 nucleotides are TGTGCCAGCAGCTCCCCAGGAGGACCTAATGAAAAACTGTTTTTT.